The 18 T cell receptor beta chains below were found in one sample sequenced in a study of T cell repertoires in cytomegalovirus infection. No antigens are known for them. One entry per CDR3 protein results from TCRdb running MiXCR on the reads. Of roughly 350,000 distinct CDR3 sequences listed, roughly 34% were seen once; the top ten hold about 13%. Material: cultured PBMCs, obtained from culture after CMV antigen stimulation. The receptor set was obtained from a human donor in good health (CMV status not recorded). Some clones in this sample may be carry-over from other donors' samples.

The chain employs TRBV20-1 and TRBJ1-2, with D maybe TRBD1 (5 bases). There are 14 residues in the CDR3. V lost 1 base to trimming and J lost 5 bases, with 14 bases between them. Germline CDR1 and CDR2: DFQATT and SNEGSKA (reference sequence). The CDR3: CSARGWAGRYGYTF. The CDR3 DNA is TGCAGTGCTAGAGGGTGGGCAGGGAGATATGGCTACACCTTC.

This chain joins TRBV27 and TRBJ2-1; D remains unclear. The germline V and J ends were trimmed by 7 bases and 0 bases, with 10 bases remaining between them. The CDR3 contains 14 residues. Germline CDR1 MNHEY, CDR2 SMNVEV (reference sequence). CDR3 loop: CASTPMSSYNEQFF. CDR3 in DNA: TGTGCCAGCACCCCAATGAGCTCCTACAATGAGCAGTTCTTC.

Only a few counts were recorded for this clonotype. CDR3 sequence reads: CASSLEMSGWGSNQPQHF. DNA for the CDR3: TGTGCCAGCAGCTTAGAGATGTCAGGGTGGGGGAGCAATCAGCCCCAGCATTTT. This chain uses TRBV7-2 with TRBJ1-5, with D tentatively TRBD1 (5 bases). V lost 1 base to trimming and J lost 1 base, with 17 bases between them. The CDR3 loop spans 18 amino acids. The germline gives CDR1 SGHTA, CDR2 FQGNSA.

The chain combines TRBV11-2 with TRBJ1-5, with TRBD1 matching over 7 bases. The junction had 5 bases not matched to a gene; V was cut back by 5 bases and J by 7 bases. Germline CDR1 reads SGHAT; CDR2 reads FQNNGV. The CDR3 runs 13 residues. The CDR3 DNA follows: TGTGCCAGCAGCCGACAGGGCTCCCAGCCCCAGCATTTT. This translates into CASSRQGSQPQHF.

The chain links TRBV19 to TRBJ2-7; 7 bases agree with TRBD2. Per the germline V gene, CDR1 is LNHDA and CDR2 is SQIVND (reference sequence). V shed 7 bases, J shed 7 bases, and the junction held 13 bases outside the gene matches. CDR3 length: 14 residues. CDR3 sequence (DNA): TGTGCCAGTAATTTACGAAAGACTAGCCTAGAGCAGTACGTC. This gives the protein CASNLRKTSLEQYV.

This clonotype was detected only a few times. The chain joins TRBV7-2 to TRBJ2-7; D possibly corresponds to TRBD2 (5 bases). Germline lookup yields CDR1 SGHTA and CDR2 FQGNSA. CDR3 length equals 11 residues. The V and J ends lost 3 bases and 6 bases respectively, with 6 bases between them. In nucleotides, the CDR3 is TGTGCCAGCAGCTTTGGAGGCGAGCAGTACTTC. Protein sequence: CASSFGGEQYF.

In DNA, the CDR3 is TGTGCCAGCAGTGACAGCTACTATGTGGGCTACACCTTC. Residues: CASSDSYYVGYTF. The J gene is TRBJ1-2, the V gene TRBV6-2 or TRBV6-3, with a possible D match to TRBD1 (5 bases). The CDR3 is 13 amino acids. Germline V gene sequence: CDR1 MNHEY, CDR2 SVGEGT. Trimming stripped 5 bases from V and 8 bases from J, with 15 bases between.

This chain links TRBV20-1 with TRBJ2-3; D assignment may be TRBD1 or TRBD2 (5 bases each). CDR1 is DFQATT, CDR2 SNEGSKA, per germline (reference sequence). Between the trimmed V and J ends, which lost 6 bases and 4 bases, there was a span of 8 bases. This CDR3 is built from 11 residues. The CDR3 loop reads CSAMGADTQYF. The CDR3 DNA reads as TGCAGTGCCATGGGGGCAGATACGCAGTATTTT.

The table lists this clonotype with many counts. The chain links TRBV7-2 to TRBJ2-3, with a weak D call TRBD2 (7 bases). Trimming removed 5 bases from V and 1 base from J, with 19 bases in between. Germline V lookup: CDR1 SGHTA, CDR2 FQGNSA. The CDR3 spans 17 residues. The DNA for the CDR3 is TGTGCCAGCAGCCTTGAGGGGTGGGAGGGGGGCACAGATACGCAGTATTTT. Encoded protein: CASSLEGWEGGTDTQYF.

V is TRBV7-8 and J is TRBJ2-1; D is unresolved. The CDR3 extends over 16 amino acids. Germline V gene data show CDR1 as SGHVS and CDR2 as FQNEAQ. V gave up 7 bases and J gave up 0 bases, with 16 bases separating them. The CDR3 region has the DNA TGTGCCAGCACCCCAAGGGTGGCGAGCTCCTACAATGAGCAGTTCTTC. This gives the protein CASTPRVASSYNEQFF.

This clonotype was counted a few times. J is TRBJ2-1 and V is TRBV19; D is uncertain. The germline CDR1 and CDR2 sequences are LNHDA and SQIVND (reference sequence). V dropped 1 base and J dropped 8 bases, with 9 bases sitting between them. The CDR3 has 13 amino acids. The chain's CDR3 is CASSIAGIHEQFF. CDR3 in DNA: TGTGCCAGTAGTATAGCCGGAATCCATGAGCAGTTCTTC.

The chain combines TRBV28 with TRBJ2-6; TRBD2 might be the D (5 bases). The CDR3 runs 19 residues. Per germline, CDR1 MDHEN and CDR2 SYDVKM. V lost 0 bases and J 0 bases, leaving 15 bases between the germline ends. The CDR3 DNA reads TGTGCCAGCAGTTTATGGGTCCCCGGGATCTCCTCTGGGGCCAACGTCCTGACTTTC. It yields the protein CASSLWVPGISSGANVLTF.

This clonotype occurred a few times. V is TRBV7-8 and J is TRBJ2-1, with TRBD1 as a possible D gene (5 bases). V lost 1 base to trimming and J lost 8 bases, with 15 bases between them. The CDR3 contains 15 residues. Germline CDR1 and CDR2: SGHVS and FQNEAQ. The CDR3 here is CASSLGLPGMYEQFF. The CDR3 coding sequence is TGTGCCAGCAGCTTAGGTTTACCAGGGATGTATGAGCAGTTCTTC. Complete variable domain (other parts from reference TRBV7-8 and TRBJ2-1): GAGVSQSPRYKVAKRGQDVALRCDPISGHVSLFWYQQALGQGPEFLTYFQNEAQLDKSGLPSDRFFAERPEGSVSTLKIQRTQQEDSAVYLCASSLGLPGMYEQFFGPGTRLTVL.

This clonotype was seen more than once but under ten times. The chain is built from TRBV7-2 and TRBJ1-5; maybe TRBD1 (5 bases). Between the trimmed V and J ends, which lost 0 bases and 7 bases, there was a span of 13 bases. This CDR3 has 15 amino acids. Germline V gene lookup returns CDR1 SGHTA and CDR2 FQGNSA. CDR3 nucleotides: TGTGCCAGCAGCTTAGCGGGGGGGTTCGGGCAGCCCCAGCATTTT. Its translation: CASSLAGGFGQPQHF. The full variable domain, in which reference TRBV7-2 and TRBJ1-5 provide the parts outside the CDR3, is GAGVSQSPSNKVTEKGKDVELRCDPISGHTALYWYRQSLGQGLEFLIYFQGNSAPDKSGLPSDRFSAERTGGSVSTLTIQRTQQEDSAVYLCASSLAGGFGQPQHFGDGTRLSIL.

The sample holds a few counts of this clonotype. The chain is built from TRBV12-3 or TRBV12-4 and TRBJ1-4; D possibly corresponds to TRBD1 (5 bases). V lost 6 bases, J lost 4 bases, and 12 bases lay in between. The CDR3 runs to 14 residues. CDR3 coding DNA: TGTGCCAGCAGACCAGGGAGGAATAATGAAAAACTGTTTTTT. This encodes CASRPGRNNEKLFF.

V usage is TRBV28 and J usage is TRBJ1-4; D gene unclear. Germline V gene sequence: CDR1 MDHEN, CDR2 SYDVKM. The CDR3 contains 12 residues. With 2 bases removed from V and 7 bases from J, the gap between germline ends came to 5 bases. Here the CDR3 DNA reads TGTGCCAGCAGTTTAAAGGTTGAAAAACTGTTTTTT. Translated, it gives CASSLKVEKLFF.

The rearrangement links TRBV11-2 to TRBJ2-7; TRBD2 might be the D (5 bases). CDR1 is SGHAT and CDR2 is FQNNGV in the germline V gene. Trimming took 1 base from V and 6 from J, leaving 10 bases between them. CDR3 length: 13 residues. The CDR3 protein is CASSLVPGFEQYV. The CDR3 DNA reads as TGTGCCAGCAGCTTAGTACCGGGATTCGAGCAGTACGTC.

V usage is TRBV11-2 and J usage is TRBJ2-5; D is unclear. CDR1 and CDR2 from the germline V gene are SGHAT and FQNNGV. The V end lost 0 bases, the J end lost 6 bases, and 14 bases lay between the germline ends. This CDR3 has 15 amino acids. CDR3 sequence (DNA): TGTGCCAGCAGCTTAGATGGGCGGTCCGTCAAGACCCAGTACTTC. Translating gives CASSLDGRSVKTQYF.